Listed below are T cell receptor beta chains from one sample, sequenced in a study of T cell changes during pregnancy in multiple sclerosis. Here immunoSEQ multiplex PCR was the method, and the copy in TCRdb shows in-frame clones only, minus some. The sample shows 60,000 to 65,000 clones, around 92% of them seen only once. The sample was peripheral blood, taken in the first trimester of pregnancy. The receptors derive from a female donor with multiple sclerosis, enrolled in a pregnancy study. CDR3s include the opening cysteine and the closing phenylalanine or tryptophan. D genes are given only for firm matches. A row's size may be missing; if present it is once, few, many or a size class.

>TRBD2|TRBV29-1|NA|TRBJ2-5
TGCAGCGTTCTGTTTTTGCGGGAGGGCCCGGAGACCCAGTACTTC
CSVLFLREGPETQYF
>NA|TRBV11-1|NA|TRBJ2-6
TGTGCCAGCAGCTTAGGCGGGAAAGTCCTGACTTTC
CASSLGGKVLTF
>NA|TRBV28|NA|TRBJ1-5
TGTGCCAGCAGTTTTATTGCAGGGGCCTCACCCAATCAGCCCCAGCATTTT
CASSFIAGASPNQPQHF
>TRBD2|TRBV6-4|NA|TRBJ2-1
TGTGCCAGCAGTGCCCGGGCGGGAGAATACAATGAGCAGTTCTTC
CASSARAGEYNEQFF
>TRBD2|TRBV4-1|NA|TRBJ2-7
TGCGCCAGCAGCCCAAAGGAAATAAGGCTAGCGGGAAACGAGCAGTACTTC
CASSPKEIRLAGNEQYF
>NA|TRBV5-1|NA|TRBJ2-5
TGCGCCAGCAGCCTGGGGGCACAGGGGGGGATCCAGTACTTC
CASSLGAQGGIQYF
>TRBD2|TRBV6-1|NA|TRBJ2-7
TGTGCCAGCAGTGAAGTTGCTAGCGGGACCTACGAGCAGTACTTC
CASSEVASGTYEQYF
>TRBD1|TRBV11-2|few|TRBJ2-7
TGTGCCAGCAGACCGAGTGGGACAGGGAAGTTCCACGAGCAGTACTTC
CASRPSGTGKFHEQYF
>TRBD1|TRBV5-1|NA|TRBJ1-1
TGCGCCAGCAGCCCAGGGGGCGCAAGGAACACTGAAGCTTTCTTT
CASSPGGARNTEAFF
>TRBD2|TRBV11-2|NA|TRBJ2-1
TGTGCCAGCAGCTTACTAGCGGGAGTAAGGAATGAGCAGTTCTTC
CASSLLAGVRNEQFF
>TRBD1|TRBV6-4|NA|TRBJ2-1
TGTGCCAGCAGTGACTCGCCGGGACAGGGGCCCAATGAGCAGTTCTTC
CASSDSPGQGPNEQFF
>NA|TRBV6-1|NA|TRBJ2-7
TGTGCCAGCACTCCGGATCGGGGAGTTTCCGAGCAGTACTTC
CASTPDRGVSEQYF
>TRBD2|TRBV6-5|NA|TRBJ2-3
TGTGCCAGCAGTAGAACTAGCGTGTCTAATACGCAGTATTTT
CASSRTSVSNTQYF
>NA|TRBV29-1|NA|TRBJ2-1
TGCAGCGTTGAAGGAGGAGGGGTCTCCTACAATGAGCAGTTCTTC
CSVEGGGVSYNEQFF
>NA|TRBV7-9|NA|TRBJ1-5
TGTGCCAGCAGCTTGACAGGAGGAACAAGCAATCAGCCCCAGCATTTT
CASSLTGGTSNQPQHF
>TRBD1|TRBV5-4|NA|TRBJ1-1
TGTGCCAGCAGCTCCTGGACAGGGAACACTGAAGCTTTCTTT
CASSSWTGNTEAFF
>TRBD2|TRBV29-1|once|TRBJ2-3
TGCAGCGTTGTCTCTCCGGGAGGGCCGCCAGATACGCAGTATTTT
CSVVSPGGPPDTQYF
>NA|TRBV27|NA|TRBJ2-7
TGTGCCAGCAGTTCCTCCGGGATTACCTACGAGCAGTACTTC
CASSSSGITYEQYF
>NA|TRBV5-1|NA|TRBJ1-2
TGCGCCAGCAGCTTAACAGGTCGAAACTATGGCTACACCTTC
CASSLTGRNYGYTF
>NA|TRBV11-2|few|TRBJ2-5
TGTGCCAGCAGCTTAGGGGGGGGCATTCGAGAGACCCAGTACTTC
CASSLGGGIRETQYF
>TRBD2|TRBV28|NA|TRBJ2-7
TGTGCCAGCAGTCGGACTAGCGGACCCTACGAGCAGTACTTC
CASSRTSGPYEQYF
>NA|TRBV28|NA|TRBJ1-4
TGTGCCAGCAGTTATCCCCGGCAGGGGAAGATGGCTAATGAAAAACTGTTTTTT
CASSYPRQGKMANEKLFF
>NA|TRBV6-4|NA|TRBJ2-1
TGTGCCAGCAGTGACTCGAGTCTAGCCAGGAATGAGCAGTTCTTC
CASSDSSLARNEQFF
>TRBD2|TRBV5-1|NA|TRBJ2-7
TGCGCCAGCAGCTGGACTAGCGGGACTTACGAGCAGTACTTC
CASSWTSGTYEQYF
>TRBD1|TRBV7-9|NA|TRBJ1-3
TGTGCCAGCAGCGGGACAGGGGCGGACGGAAACACCATATATTTT
CASSGTGADGNTIYF